The 3 T cell receptor beta chains below all came from one sample that was sequenced in a study of cytomegalovirus exposure and HLA in healthy donors. Use of 60 Vbeta and 13 Jbeta primers characterized the PCR. Sequencing was performed with immunoSEQ multiplex PCR; in TCRdb, only in-frame clones are kept and a portion is missing. The sample shows some 130,000 clones, just under 80% of them seen only once. The sequenced sample consisted of PBMCs. The receptors stem from a male donor in good health and CMV-seronegative.

The chain couples TRBV5-5 to TRBJ2-2; 10 nucleotides match TRBD2. V shed 2 bases and J 8 bases; nucleotides not matched to a gene: 9. Germline V gene lookup returns CDR1 SGHKS and CDR2 YYEKEE (reference sequence). The CDR3 is made up of 16 amino acids. This CDR3 is CASSFRTSGELGELFF. The DNA of the CDR3 is TGTGCCAGCAGCTTTAGAACTAGCGGGGAACTTGGGGAGCTGTTTTTT. Full variable domain (outside the CDR3, taken from reference TRBV5-5 and TRBJ2-2): DAGVTQSPTHLIKTRGQQVTLRCSPISGHKSVSWYQQVLGQGPQFIFQYYEKEERGRGNFPDRFSARQFPNYSSELNVNALLLGDSALYLCASSFRTSGELGELFFGEGSRLTVL.

This chain connects TRBV18 to TRBJ1-6; 7 bases align to TRBD1. The germline CDR1 and CDR2 sequences are KGHSH and LQKENI. The V and J ends lost 5 bases and 6 bases, in that order; junction bases with no gene match: 4. The CDR3 has 14 amino acids. CDR3 DNA sequence: TGTGCCAGCTCAAAAAGGGACAGTAATTCACCCCTCCACTTT. This translates into CASSKRDSNSPLHF.

This chain joins TRBV19 and TRBJ2-2; D not certain. Germline V CDR1 and CDR2: LNHDA, SQIVND (reference sequence). The CDR3 is made up of 16 amino acids. Trimming pared 3 bases from V and 0 bases from J, leaving 11 bases between. The DNA of the CDR3 is TGTGCCAGTAGTATTGGCAGGCTCGCGAACACCGGGGAGCTGTTTTTT. Translation: CASSIGRLANTGELFF.